The entry below describes one TCR beta chain. This clonotype has a handful of counts. It has no known antigen specificity. The sample holds no much larger clone one base away, and base qualities are not on file. Genomic DNA served as template for TCR beta VDJ combination and CDR3 sequence profiling. An Illumina HiSeq 2000 was used for TCR repertoire sequencing. The paper's data handling went like this. Repertoires were assessed using TRBV/TRBJ rearrangement plots, CDR3 size and DJ length profiles, and Simpson's diversity index. The most abundant DNA sequence in the deep sequencing data was defined as the immunodominant clone. CDR3 amino acid sequences were screened for sharing across subjects and were compared with published repertoires and the VDJdb database. The raw public data were reprocessed by TCRdb itself: fastp quality trimming at Q25, MiXCR clonotype calling, in-frame beta chains only. Every CDR3 protein is listed once, alongside the most common genes and DNA of its rows. These V and J calls derive from TCRdb rather than the authors' analysis. The sample contains 450,000 to 600,000 distinct CDR3 sequences, 25% to 40% of them found a single time. The top ten clones comprise under 0.95% of the sample.

This sample stems from a study of CD8+CD57+ T cells in acquired aplastic anemia (dated by TCRdb to between 2017 and 2018). In the study overall: Extracted DNA from sorted CD4+ and CD8+ cells averaged approximately 3 ug, ranging from roughly 0.17 to 27.4 ug. CD8+CD57+ expansion was defined as a frequency above the mean frequency observed in healthy subjects.

V lost 2 bases and J lost 8 bases, and the count of bases not matched to a germline gene is 8. As encoded in the germline V gene (reference sequence), CDR1 is DFQATT while CDR2 is SNEGSKA. Spanning cysteine to phenylalanine, the CDR3 consists of 13 amino acids. Only CDR3 DNA remains: 39 bases, in frame from the first base. Overall study outcomes, separate from this receptor: About 29 CD8+ CDR3 sequences were found to be shared between patients and controls, but these sequences appeared to be highly expressed in patients and within the immunodominant clones of the patients. Patients and healthy controls showed no significant difference in CD8+ Simpson's diversity (P=0.060).

Expansion of CD8+CD57+ cells had been shown by flow cytometry in the patients chosen for sequencing. Every patient had severe acquired aplastic anemia, diagnosed using the International Study of Aplastic Anemia and Agranulocytosis and Camitta criteria. Patients had received no therapy at the time of blood sampling. In the study, sorted CD4+ and CD8+ blood T cells from patients with severe aplastic anemia and from healthy subjects underwent deep sequencing of TCR repertoires. In the USA, patient enrollment took place under clinicaltrials.gov protocols 00001620, 01623167, 00001397, 00071045, 00081523 and 00961064. Ficoll-Paque density gradient centrifugation was used to isolate peripheral blood mononuclear cells. Before DNA was extracted, CD4+ and CD8+ T cells were sorted using either FACS or magnetic beads.

Sequences were obtained from sorted CD4+, CD8+, or CD8+CD57+ T cells (not recorded which) from PBMCs. This TCR was recovered from a human donor with aplastic anemia. The chain is made from TRBV20-1 and TRBJ1-1; TRBD1 matches 7 bases in the middle. The CDR3 corresponds to CSARFTGALEAFF. The DNA is TGCAGTGCTAGATTCACAGGGGCGCTGGAAGCTTTCTTT.